The sequence of this T cell receptor (beta chain) was determined in a study of patients and donors after allogeneic stem cell transplantation. This CDR3 spans 17 amino acids. Germline CDR1 reads SGDLS; CDR2 reads YYNGEE. Trimming removed 3 bases from V and 2 bases from J; junction bases left unmatched: 12. Each CDR3 protein gets one entry after TCRdb re-called the RT-PCR reads with MiXCR. The table shows about a million distinct CDR3 sequences, with more than 15% occurring only once. The receptor's source is a human donor who was either an allogeneic HSCT recipient or a stem cell or donor lymphocyte infusion donor (not recorded which). It is not recorded whose cells these are; they may come from a transplant donor. V is TRBV9 and J is TRBJ2-5; 8 bases map to TRBD1. The sequenced material came from blood, either unsorted or a sorted T cell fraction (not recorded which). CDR3 in DNA: TGTGCCAGCAGCGCCGGGGACAGGCGAGGGTTGCAAGAGACCCAGTACTTC. This sequence encodes CASSAGDRRGLQETQYF.